Each of the 20 T cell receptor beta chains below was sequenced from the same sample in a study of CD8+CD57+ T cells in acquired aplastic anemia. Template material for TCR beta VDJ and CDR3 profiling consisted of genomic DNA. TCRdb processed the reads anew with MiXCR; each CDR3 protein has one entry. The top ten clones hold roughly 64% of a sample with just over 200,000 distinct CDR3 sequences, around three fifths of them seen once. All sequencing subjects had displayed CD8+CD57+ cell expansion on flow cytometry. Sequencing was performed on sorted CD4+, CD8+, or CD8+CD57+ T cells (not recorded which) from PBMCs. The receptors here all came from a human donor with aplastic anemia.

This clonotype was recorded only once. CDR3 coding DNA: TGCGCCAGCAGCCAAGATCAAGCAGGGGAGCTGTTTTTT. Protein sequence: CASSQDQAGELFF. V usage is TRBV4-1 and J usage is TRBJ2-2; D is unclear. The CDR3 runs 13 residues. V lost 0 bases, J lost 8 bases, and 7 bases lay in between. Germline V gene lookup returns CDR1 MGHRA and CDR2 YSYEKL.

V and J are TRBV5-1 and TRBJ2-5, with 10 bases lining up with TRBD2. The ends lost 0 bases at V and 5 bases at J; junction bases unmatched: 4. This CDR3 comprises 15 residues. Germline loops: CDR1 SGHRS, CDR2 YFSETQ. The CDR3 coding sequence is TGCGCCAGCAGCTTGGGGACTAGCGGAGAGGAGACCCAGTACTTC. It specifies CASSLGTSGEETQYF. Full variable domain (rest looked up from reference TRBV5-1 and TRBJ2-5): KAGVTQTPRYLIKTRGQQVTLSCSPISGHRSVSWYQQTPGQGLQFLFEYFSETQRNKGNFPGRFSGRQFSNSRSEMNVSTLELGDSALYLCASSLGTSGEETQYFGPGTRLLVL.

The chain uses TRBV5-1 and TRBJ2-1; TRBD2 might be the D (5 bases). The V and J ends lost 2 bases and 7 bases respectively, with 13 bases between them. The length of the CDR3 is 14 residues. Germline lookup yields CDR1 SGHRS and CDR2 YFSETQ. The CDR3 reads CASSLYPSGNEQFF. The CDR3 nucleotides are TGCGCCAGCAGCTTATACCCCTCGGGGAATGAGCAGTTCTTC.

The chain joins TRBV2 to TRBJ1-6, with D maybe TRBD1 (5 bases). The V end was cut by 6 bases, the J end by 8 bases, with 14 bases between. The CDR3 is made up of 14 amino acids. The V gene's germline CDR1 is SNHLY and CDR2 FYNNEI. The CDR3 is CASRQGRLDSPLHF. The CDR3 DNA reads as TGTGCCAGCAGGCAGGGCAGGTTAGATTCACCCCTCCACTTT.

J is TRBJ2-7 and V is TRBV5-6; TRBD1 might be the D (5 bases). The V gene's germline CDR1 is SGHDT and CDR2 YYEEEE. The CDR3 length is 14 residues. Trimming took 4 bases from V and 0 from J, leaving 11 bases between them. The CDR3 DNA reads TGTGCCAGCAGCCGCCGGACACCCTCCTACGAGCAGTACTTC. It yields the protein CASSRRTPSYEQYF.

The chain has TRBV6-1 and TRBJ2-1; D may match TRBD1 or TRBD2 (5 bases each). This CDR3 spans 17 amino acids. Germline assignment: CDR1 MNHNS and CDR2 SASEGT. The V gene lost 1 base and the J gene lost 4 bases, with 17 bases spanning the gap. The CDR3 region has the DNA TGTGCCAGCAGTGAAGGGCAGGGCGGGCTCAGATACAATGAGCAGTTCTTC. It is translated as CASSEGQGGLRYNEQFF.

V is TRBV29-1 and J is TRBJ1-1, with D perhaps TRBD1 (6 bases). CDR1 SQVTM and CDR2 ANQGSEA come from the germline V gene. The CDR3 contains 13 residues. The V and J ends lost 7 bases and 0 bases respectively, with 12 bases between them. The CDR3 bases are TGCAGCGCGAGGGGGGGCCTGAACACTGAAGCTTTCTTT. This gives the protein CSARGGLNTEAFF.

In its sample, this clonotype was seen a few times. V is TRBV5-1 and J is TRBJ2-7; TRBD1 aligns across 7 bases. Trimming took 4 bases from V and 1 from J; bases not matched to a gene: 2. CDR1 is SGHRS, CDR2 YFSETQ, per germline. The CDR3 has 13 amino acids. The CDR3, as DNA: TGCGCCAGCAGCCAGGGGGATTCCTACGAGCAGTACTTC. The encoded protein is CASSQGDSYEQYF.

J is TRBJ2-3 and V is TRBV18, with D tentatively TRBD2 (5 bases). CDR1 is KGHSH and CDR2 is LQKENI in the germline V gene. This CDR3 spans 15 amino acids. With 4 bases removed from V and 0 bases from J, the gap between germline ends came to 11 bases. The CDR3 sequence: CASSQPEGSTDTQYF. As DNA, the CDR3 is TGTGCCAGCTCACAGCCTGAGGGCAGCACAGATACGCAGTATTTT.

This clonotype has at least ten counts. The rearrangement links TRBV29-1 to TRBJ2-7; D gene ambiguous. The length of the CDR3 is 11 residues. V lost 3 bases to trimming and J lost 4 bases, with 7 bases between them. The germline CDR1 and CDR2 sequences are SQVTM and ANQGSEA. The CDR3: CSVEASYEQYF. Written as DNA, the CDR3 is TGCAGCGTTGAGGCTAGTTACGAGCAGTACTTC.

This clonotype was seen repeatedly, ten times or more. J is TRBJ2-6 and V is TRBV6-1; 7 positions match TRBD1. J lost 0 bases, V lost 6 bases, and 2 bases had no gene match. The CDR3 has 15 amino acids. The germline V gene encodes CDR1 MNHNS and CDR2 SASEGT. DNA of the CDR3: TGTGCCAGCAGCGGGGACAGCTCTGGGGCCAACGTCCTGACTTTC. Translated, it gives CASSGDSSGANVLTF.

The CDR3 is CSAGLGGRDQETQYF. In DNA, the CDR3 is TGCAGTGCGGGGCTCGGGGGCCGTGACCAAGAGACCCAGTACTTC. The chain is built from TRBV20-1 and TRBJ2-5; the D gene could be TRBD1 or TRBD2 (6 bases each). V was trimmed by 6 bases and J by 0 bases, leaving 17 bases between them. The CDR3 spans 15 residues. Germline CDR1 is DFQATT and CDR2 is SNEGSKA (reference sequence).

The chain recombines TRBV5-1 with TRBJ2-4; D is unresolved. Trimming took 0 bases from V and 8 from J, leaving 9 bases between them. Germline V CDR1 and CDR2: SGHRS, YFSETQ. The CDR3 contains 13 residues. The CDR3 DNA reads TGCGCCAGCAGCTTGGTTGTTGGGGACATTCAGTACTTC. This sequence encodes CASSLVVGDIQYF.

In its sample, this clonotype was seen once. The chain joins TRBV5-1 to TRBJ1-1; D call uncertain. This CDR3 contains 12 residues. Germline CDR1 reads SGHRS; CDR2 reads YFSETQ. Trimming stripped 5 bases from V and 8 bases from J, with 13 bases between. The CDR3 DNA is TGCGCCAGCAGGTTTGCGGGGTCCGAAGCTTTCTTT. Amino acids: CASRFAGSEAFF. Drawing the rest from reference TRBV5-1 and TRBJ1-1, the complete variable domain is KAGVTQTPRYLIKTRGQQVTLSCSPISGHRSVSWYQQTPGQGLQFLFEYFSETQRNKGNFPGRFSGRQFSNSRSEMNVSTLELGDSALYLCASRFAGSEAFFGQGTRLTVV.

CDR3 residues: CASSEGARDTQYF. CDR3 in DNA: TGCGCCAGCAGTGAGGGGGCCCGAGATACGCAGTATTTT. The gene calls are TRBV10-1 and TRBJ2-3; a possible D gene is TRBD1 (5 bases). Trimming cost V 2 bases and J 5 bases, with 8 bases left between them. Germline lookup yields CDR1 WNHNN and CDR2 SYGVQD (reference sequence). This CDR3 has 13 amino acids.

J is TRBJ2-3 and V is TRBV29-1; D is unclear. The CDR3 has 13 amino acids. Germline values: CDR1 SQVTM, CDR2 ANQGSEA. V shed 4 bases and J shed 1 base, with 9 bases lying between them. As DNA, the CDR3 is TGCAGCGTTGTAGCTGGAGGCACAGATACGCAGTATTTT. Its translation: CSVVAGGTDTQYF.

Regarding this clonotype: Since no conserved phenylalanine or tryptophan closes the CDR3, a read error is the likely cause. The gene calls are TRBV2 and TRBJ1-6; no reliable D call. V lost 4 bases, J lost 13 bases, and 11 bases lay in between. The CDR3 extends over 12 amino acids. Germline V gene data show CDR1 as SNHLY and CDR2 as FYNNEI. The CDR3 reads CASSADGGPLHS. DNA of the CDR3: TGTGCCAGCAGTGCTGATGGAGGGCCCCTCCACTCT.

The chain joins TRBV25-1 to TRBJ2-5; D could derive from TRBD1 or TRBD2 (5 bases each). Deletions cut 1 base from V and 5 bases from J, with 14 bases between. Per germline, CDR1 MGHDK and CDR2 SYGVNS. The CDR3 runs 15 residues. The CDR3 sequence: CASSESSGRWETQYF. The CDR3 DNA reads as TGTGCCAGCAGTGAATCTTCGGGACGTTGGGAGACCCAGTACTTC. Looking up the rest from reference TRBV25-1 and TRBJ2-5 gives the full variable domain: EADIYQTPRYLVIGTGKKITLECSQTMGHDKMYWYQQDPGMELHLIHYSYGVNSTEKGDLSSESTVSRIRTEHFPLTLESARPSHTSQYLCASSESSGRWETQYFGPGTRLLVL.

Only a few counts were recorded for this clonotype. CDR3: CATSSGQGNSPLHF. The CDR3, as DNA: TGTGCCACCAGCAGTGGACAGGGTAATTCACCCCTCCACTTT. V gene TRBV15 combines with J gene TRBJ1-6; 8 bases fit TRBD1. V lost 3 bases to trimming and J lost 6 bases; unmatched junction nucleotides: 1. CDR3 length: 14 residues. The germline gives CDR1 LNHNV, CDR2 YYDKDF (reference sequence).

This chain joins TRBV7-6 and TRBJ1-1, with TRBD1 as a possible D gene (6 bases). The germline CDR1 and CDR2 sequences are SGHVS and FNYEAQ. The V gene lost 1 base and the J gene lost 3 bases, with 9 bases spanning the gap. This CDR3 is 14 amino acids long. The CDR3, as DNA: TGTGCCAGCAGCTTAGAGGGGGGGGACACTGAAGCTTTCTTT. Its protein is CASSLEGGDTEAFF.